Shown below are 11 T cell receptor beta chains from a single sample sequenced in a study of T cell repertoires in cytomegalovirus infection. TCRdb reprocessed the reads with MiXCR, giving one entry per CDR3 protein. The sample holds about a million distinct CDR3 sequences; less than 35% are singletons and the top ten take roughly 13%. No antigens are known for them. The sequenced sample was cultured CD8+ T cells from PBMCs, obtained from culture after CMV antigen stimulation. The receptors originated from a human donor in good health (CMV status not recorded). Some clones in this sample may be carry-over from other donors' samples.

This clonotype appeared many times. The rearrangement joins TRBV6-2 or TRBV6-3 to TRBJ2-3; D remains ambiguous. The V gene's germline CDR1 is MNHEY and CDR2 SVGEGT. The germline V and J ends were trimmed by 1 base and 4 bases, with 9 bases remaining between them. The CDR3 loop spans 14 amino acids. In DNA, the CDR3 is TGTGCCAGCAGTTACTTTGGACCCCCAGATACGCAGTATTTT. It specifies CASSYFGPPDTQYF.

This chain links TRBV15 with TRBJ2-7, with D uncertain. Germline CDR1 LNHNV, CDR2 YYDKDF (reference sequence). V gave up 3 bases and J gave up 5 bases, with 11 bases separating them. CDR3 size: 13 residues. DNA for the CDR3: TGTGCCACCAGCAGCTCAAAGTCGGACGAGCAGTACGTC. This gives the protein CATSSSKSDEQYV.

For this clonotype: An end of the junction does not agree with germline; a read error may underlie this. The genes are TRBV29-1 and TRBJ2-3, with unresolved D. CDR1 and CDR2 from the germline V gene are SQVTM and ANQGSEA. There are 13 residues in the CDR3. DNA of the CDR3: TGCAGCGTTGAGGGGTCCAACACAGATACGCAGAATTTT. Translating gives CSVEGSNTDTQNF.

This clonotype was detected a few times. This rearrangement joins TRBV5-6 to TRBJ1-5, with D maybe TRBD1 (6 bases). The CDR3 contains 17 residues. Looked up from germline, CDR1 is SGHDT and CDR2 is YYEEEE. The V and J ends lost 3 bases and 3 bases respectively, with 19 bases between them. The CDR3: CASSSRTTWTDNQPQHF. The CDR3 DNA is TGTGCCAGCAGCTCGCGAACGACCTGGACAGACAATCAGCCCCAGCATTTT.

This clonotype showed up many times. This chain uses TRBV7-2 with TRBJ2-3; 13 bases align to TRBD2. Trimming took 4 bases from V and 6 from J; bases not matched to a gene: 7. This CDR3 region has 16 residues. Per the germline V gene, CDR1 is SGHTA and CDR2 is FQGNSA. CDR3 DNA sequence: TGTGCCAGCAGCTATAGACTAGCGGGGGGCCTGGATACGCAGTATTTT. Its protein is CASSYRLAGGLDTQYF.

The chain uses TRBV3-1 and TRBJ1-4; D is uncertain. The V gene lost 0 bases and the J gene lost 7 bases, with 3 bases spanning the gap. Germline V gene lookup returns CDR1 LGHDT and CDR2 YNNKEL (reference sequence). The CDR3 has 12 residues. Written as DNA, the CDR3 is TGTGCCAGCAGCCAAGATATTGAAAAACTGTTTTTT. This encodes CASSQDIEKLFF.

This clonotype was observed a handful of times. Here the CDR3 reads CASSEATVYGYTF. CDR3 DNA: TGTGCCAGCAGTGAAGCGACGGTCTATGGCTACACCTTC. This chain links TRBV2 with TRBJ1-2; D remains unclear. Germline CDR1 and CDR2: SNHLY and FYNNEI. There are 13 residues in the CDR3. Trimming left V 0 bases short and J 4 bases short, with 6 bases between.

The genes are TRBV12-3 or TRBV12-4 and TRBJ2-2; D is perhaps TRBD1 (6 bases). V lost 5 bases, J lost 7 bases, and 11 bases lay in between. CDR3 length equals 13 residues. For the CDR3, the DNA is TGTGCCAGCAGTCCTACAGGGATCGGGGAGCTGTTTTTT. Protein sequence: CASSPTGIGELFF.

There are a few counts of this clonotype. The chain employs TRBV14 and TRBJ2-1; D may be TRBD1 or TRBD2 (5 bases each). V was pared by 4 bases and J by 5 bases, with 12 bases between. The CDR3 spans 14 residues. Germline CDR1 reads SGHDN; CDR2 reads FVKESK. The CDR3 here is CASSPSSGHNEQFF. DNA for the CDR3: TGTGCCAGCAGCCCCAGTTCGGGGCACAATGAGCAGTTCTTC.

This clonotype was detected only a few times. The rearrangement uses TRBV7-2 and TRBJ2-3; TRBD2 aligns across 11 bases. The CDR3 totals 16 residues. V lost 3 bases, J lost 5 bases, and 7 bases stayed unmatched. The germline V gene encodes CDR1 SGHTA and CDR2 FQGNSA. Written as DNA, the CDR3 is TGTGCCAGCAGCTTCCGCGGGACTAGCGGACGAGATACGCAGTATTTT. It specifies CASSFRGTSGRDTQYF.

The rearrangement links TRBV6-1 to TRBJ2-5; TRBD2 matches at 12 bases. V shed 6 bases and J 2 bases; nucleotides not matched to a gene: 7. Germline CDR1 reads MNHNS; CDR2 reads SASEGT. CDR3 size: 16 residues. CDR3 in amino acids: CASSPLAGGQQETQYF. The CDR3, as DNA: TGTGCCAGCAGCCCCCTAGCGGGGGGGCAACAAGAGACCCAGTACTTC.